Presented here are 25 T cell receptor beta chains from one specimen sequenced in a study of blood T cells in healthy people across ages. A second PCR, run for 7 to 11 cycles, used a sample-barcoded 5' primer plus a J-beta primer mix. TCRdb used MiXCR to reprocess the 5' RACE reads, holding one entry per CDR3 protein. Of 1.4 million or so distinct CDR3 sequences listed, about 42% were seen once; the top ten hold more than 4%. Source material: blood. The source is a young woman in good health.

This clonotype occurred many times. V and J are TRBV30 and TRBJ1-2; D is perhaps TRBD1 (6 bases). The CDR3 is 12 residues long. V was clipped by 0 bases and J by 4 bases, with 6 bases between them. Germline V gene lookup returns CDR1 GTSNPN and CDR2 SVGIG (reference sequence). The CDR3 DNA reads TGTGCCTGGAGTGTACAGGGCTATGGCTACACCTTC. Residues: CAWSVQGYGYTF.

The chain has TRBV20-1 and TRBJ2-1; 8 bases map to TRBD2. With V trimmed by 1 base and J by 0 bases, 8 bases remained unmatched. Germline CDR1 reads DFQATT; CDR2 reads SNEGSKA (reference sequence). The CDR3 is 17 residues long. The CDR3 DNA follows: TGCAGTGCTAGAGTAACTAGCGGAGGGGGCTCCTACAATGAGCAGTTCTTC. It is translated as CSARVTSGGGSYNEQFF.

The chain has TRBV5-5 and TRBJ2-3; 8 nucleotides match TRBD2. The CDR3 covers 14 residues. The germline gives CDR1 SGHKS, CDR2 YYEKEE (reference sequence). V dropped 7 bases and J dropped 4; count of bases not matched to a gene: 8. CDR3 loop: CASGIGGAADTQYF. The CDR3 DNA sequence: TGTGCCAGCGGGATCGGGGGGGCGGCAGATACGCAGTATTTT.

The rearrangement uses TRBV29-1 and TRBJ2-7, with 7 bases identical to TRBD1. The V gene end was trimmed by 7 bases and the J gene end by 5 bases; junction bases not matched to a gene: 5. The CDR3 is made up of 11 amino acids. Germline V CDR1 and CDR2: SQVTM, ANQGSEA. The CDR3 sequence: CSGKQGNEQYF. As DNA, the CDR3 is TGCAGCGGTAAACAGGGGAACGAGCAGTACTTC.

V and J are TRBV5-1 and TRBJ2-3; D perhaps matches TRBD1 (5 bases). V was clipped by 0 bases and J by 4 bases, with 12 bases between them. The CDR3 spans 15 residues. Germline V gene lookup returns CDR1 SGHRS and CDR2 YFSETQ. The CDR3 region is CASSLVTGSSDTQYF. DNA for the CDR3: TGCGCCAGCAGCTTGGTAACAGGCAGCTCAGATACGCAGTATTTT.

The V and J genes are TRBV27 and TRBJ1-2; D unresolved. Germline CDR1 reads MNHEY; CDR2 reads SMNVEV (reference sequence). This CDR3 has 13 amino acids. The V and J ends lost 4 bases and 3 bases respectively, with 9 bases between them. CDR3 amino acids: CASSSSTHYGYTF. The CDR3 DNA reads TGTGCCAGCAGTTCCTCGACCCACTATGGCTACACCTTC.

This clonotype was recorded a few times. This chain joins TRBV3-1 and TRBJ1-2; D is unclear. With 6 bases removed from V and 2 bases from J, the gap between germline ends came to 13 bases. Per germline, CDR1 LGHDT and CDR2 YNNKEL (reference sequence). There are 14 residues in the CDR3. CDR3 sequence reads: CASRRAAENYGYTF. CDR3 nucleotides: TGTGCCAGCAGACGAGCGGCGGAAAACTATGGCTACACCTTC.

The chain is built from TRBV5-1 and TRBJ2-7; 8 bases align to TRBD1. The V segment lost 4 bases and the J segment 1 base; nucleotides outside the gene matches: 7. Germline assignment: CDR1 SGHRS and CDR2 YFSETQ. This CDR3 has 15 amino acids. The CDR3 loop reads CASSRGTGESYEQYF. CDR3 sequence (DNA): TGCGCCAGCAGCCGAGGGACAGGAGAATCCTACGAGCAGTACTTC.

The gene calls are TRBV19 and TRBJ2-5; 12 nucleotides match TRBD1. The J call may not be correct, given that the DNA end is closer to TRBJ2-7. CDR3 size: 14 residues. Germline V CDR1 and CDR2: LNHDA, SQIVND (reference sequence). CDR3 nucleotides: TGTGCCAGTAGTATGGGACAGGGGGCTAACGAGCAGTACTTC. Amino acids: CASSMGQGANEQYF.

This chain uses TRBV20-1 with TRBJ2-3; 10 bases fit TRBD1. Germline CDR1 is DFQATT and CDR2 is SNEGSKA (reference sequence). CDR3 length: 15 amino acids. V trimming: 1 base; J trimming: 1 base; junction bases outside the gene matches: 2. The CDR3 region is CSARAGTGGTDTQYF. The CDR3 nucleotides read TGCAGTGCTAGAGCTGGGACAGGGGGCACAGATACGCAGTATTTT.

This clonotype was seen a few times. The CDR3: CSALTGGGYNEQFF. In nucleotides, the CDR3 is TGCAGTGCCTTAACAGGGGGGGGTTACAATGAGCAGTTCTTC. The rearrangement uses TRBV20-1 and TRBJ2-1, with D perhaps TRBD1 (8 bases). Per the germline V gene, CDR1 is DFQATT and CDR2 is SNEGSKA (reference sequence). V shed 6 bases and J shed 4 bases, with 16 bases lying between them. There are 14 residues in the CDR3.

The chain couples TRBV25-1 to TRBJ1-5; D is possibly TRBD1 (5 bases). V dropped 2 bases and J dropped 1 base, with 6 bases sitting between them. The CDR3 is 14 amino acids. From germline, CDR1 is MGHDK and CDR2 SYGVNS. Written as DNA, the CDR3 is TGTGCCAGCAGTGAACGGGACAGCAATCAGCCCCAGCATTTT. This gives the protein CASSERDSNQPQHF. Complete variable domain (other parts from reference TRBV25-1 and TRBJ1-5): EADIYQTPRYLVIGTGKKITLECSQTMGHDKMYWYQQDPGMELHLIHYSYGVNSTEKGDLSSESTVSRIRTEHFPLTLESARPSHTSQYLCASSERDSNQPQHFGDGTRLSIL.

This clonotype showed up just a few times. V usage is TRBV6-5 and J usage is TRBJ2-5; D is unresolved. CDR1 and CDR2 (germline): MNHEY, SVGAGI. This CDR3 comprises 13 residues. The V and J ends lost 2 bases and 5 bases respectively, with 9 bases between them. The CDR3 coding sequence is TGTGCCAGCAGTTACGGTCTAGGGGAGACCCAGTACTTC. Translation gives CASSYGLGETQYF.

The chain is built from TRBV11-2 and TRBJ2-1, with D possibly being TRBD2 (6 bases). Gene TRBJ2-7 matches the end of the DNA better, so the J call may be wrong. The CDR3 covers 15 residues. Germline V gene lookup returns CDR1 SGHAT and CDR2 FQNNGV. The CDR3, as DNA: TGTGCCAGCAGCTTAGGTGGGGGGAGCTACAATGAGCAGTACTTC. Protein: CASSLGGGSYNEQYF.

In this sample, this clonotype turned up many times. The CDR3 region has the DNA TGTGCCAGCAGTTGGGGCGGGGGGGCCTATGAGCAGTTCTTC. Its protein is CASSWGGGAYEQFF. This chain uses TRBV27 with TRBJ2-1, with TRBD2 identical over 9 bases. Germline loops: CDR1 MNHEY, CDR2 SMNVEV (reference sequence). The length of the CDR3 is 14 residues. V was clipped by 4 bases and J by 8 bases; unmatched bases: 6.

The J gene is TRBJ2-1, the V gene TRBV27, with a tentative D call TRBD2 (6 bases). This CDR3 has 14 amino acids. Germline CDR1 and CDR2: MNHEY and SMNVEV (reference sequence). The V end lost 4 bases, the J end lost 6 bases, and 13 bases lay between the germline ends. As DNA, the CDR3 is TGTGCCAGCAGTTCGGGGAGGTGGGGCAATGAGCAGTTCTTC. Protein: CASSSGRWGNEQFF.

The rearrangement links TRBV6-1 to TRBJ2-5; 12 bases are a match to TRBD2. The CDR3 sequence is 15 residues long. The V gene's germline CDR1 is MNHNS and CDR2 SASEGT. The ends lost 6 bases at V and 11 bases at J; junction bases unmatched: 13. CDR3 in DNA: TGTGCCAGCAGCAAACTAGCGGGGGGTACGCGAGAGCAGTACTTC. Translated: CASSKLAGGTREQYF.

This chain links TRBV29-1 with TRBJ2-7, with D tentatively TRBD2 (6 bases). Matching the DNA end better, TRBJ2-5 makes the J call doubtful. This CDR3 comprises 16 residues. Germline CDR1 reads SQVTM; CDR2 reads ANQGSEA. DNA of the CDR3: TGCAGCGTTGGGACTTATCGGGACTCGGGAGCGGAGACCCAGTACTTC. Amino acid sequence: CSVGTYRDSGAETQYF.

The gene calls are TRBV28 and TRBJ1-5; 7 bases map to TRBD1. CDR3 length: 17 residues. Germline V gene sequence: CDR1 MDHEN, CDR2 SYDVKM. V lost 3 bases and J lost 0; bases outside the gene matches: 8. The CDR3 region is CASSLGQIAYSNQPQHF. In DNA form, the CDR3 reads TGTGCCAGCAGTTTGGGACAGATAGCTTATAGCAATCAGCCCCAGCATTTT. The variable domain in full, completed from reference TRBV28 and TRBJ1-5, reads DVKVTQSSRYLVKRTGEKVFLECVQDMDHENMFWYRQDPGLGLRLIYFSYDVKMKEKGDIPEGYSVSREKKERFSLILESASTNQTSMYLCASSLGQIAYSNQPQHFGDGTRLSIL.

This clonotype has only a few counts. The chain links TRBV6-5 to TRBJ2-7; D is undetermined. Looked up from germline, CDR1 is MNHEY and CDR2 is SVGAGI. The CDR3 runs 14 residues. Deletions cut 6 bases from V and 2 bases from J, with 14 bases between. This chain's CDR3 is CASSPGRVAYEQYF. CDR3 nucleotide sequence: TGTGCCAGCAGCCCCGGTAGAGTCGCCTACGAGCAGTACTTC.

Worth noting for this clonotype: An end of the junction does not agree with germline; a read error may underlie this. The chain employs TRBV27 and TRBJ1-2, with D unclear. Germline-derived CDR1 and CDR2 are MNHEY and SMNVEV (reference sequence). The CDR3 length is 13 residues. CDR3 coding DNA: TGTGCCAGCAGTCCCGGGATAAACTATGGCTGCACCTTC. Protein product: CASSPGINYGCTF.

This clonotype was detected only a few times. The rearrangement uses TRBV20-1 and TRBJ2-3, with a weak D call TRBD2 (10 bases). V lost 4 bases and J 2 bases, leaving 28 bases between the germline ends. Germline V gives CDR1 DFQATT, CDR2 SNEGSKA (reference sequence). The CDR3 is 19 amino acids. CDR3 residues: CSAKGQGKLAGVFTDTQYF. The DNA of the CDR3 is TGCAGTGCTAAAGGACAGGGGAAGCTAGCGGGAGTCTTCACAGATACGCAGTATTTT.

The V and J genes are TRBV6-2 or TRBV6-3 and TRBJ2-7, with 10 bases fitting TRBD1. There are 16 residues in the CDR3. Looked up from germline, CDR1 is MNHEY and CDR2 is SVGEGT. The trim removed 10 bases at V and 2 bases at J, leaving 14 bases unmatched. CDR3 nucleotide sequence: TGTGCCACCAACATTGGGCCCGGGACAGGGGCCTACGAGCAGTACTTC. It codes for CATNIGPGTGAYEQYF.

As concerns this clonotype: A read error may explain this, as a much larger clone is one base away. This rearrangement joins TRBV6-1 to TRBJ2-1; 12 bases fit TRBD2. The J call may be faulty, since TRBJ2-7 better matches the DNA end. Looked up from germline, CDR1 is MNHNS and CDR2 is SASEGT. CDR3 length: 19 amino acids. Written as DNA, the CDR3 is TGTGCCAGCAGTGGGGGGGCTAGCGGGAGGGTAAGCTCCTACAATGAGCAGTACTTC. Protein: CASSGGASGRVSSYNEQYF.

V usage is TRBV12-3 or TRBV12-4 and J usage is TRBJ1-2; D remains ambiguous. Trimming pared 5 bases from V and 3 bases from J, leaving 16 bases between. This CDR3 comprises 15 residues. The CDR3 region is CASSPGRERDYGYTF. The DNA for the CDR3 is TGTGCCAGCAGTCCGGGGAGGGAACGGGACTATGGCTACACCTTC.